These T cell receptor beta chains were read from a single sample in a study of cytomegalovirus exposure and HLA in healthy donors. Only in-frame clones appear in the TCRdb table, and some are missing; sequencing was by immunoSEQ multiplex PCR. The repertoire includes around 140,000 clones, more than 60% of them detected once, and 6.5% sits in the top ten. The sequenced sample consisted of PBMCs. The receptors stem from a woman aged 55-69 years in good health and CMV-seronegative. The CDR3 runs from the conserved cysteine through the conserved F or W. A D gene is named only where the DNA matches it firmly. Size is omitted from some rows. Given values are once, few, many or a class for expanded clones.

CDR3 protein: CASSQDTGTYEQYF
CDR3 DNA: TGCGCCAGCAGCCAAGACACAGGGACCTACGAGCAGTACTTC
D gene: NA
J gene: TRBJ2-7
clone size: once
V gene: TRBV4-3

CDR3 protein: CASSPPGEETQYF
CDR3 DNA: TGTGCCAGTAGTCCCCCAGGGGAAGAGACCCAGTACTTC
D gene: NA
J gene: TRBJ2-5
clone size: NA
V gene: TRBV19

CDR3 protein: CASSTRGSPSTDTQYF
CDR3 DNA: TGTGCCAGCAGCACCCGCGGGAGTCCAAGCACAGATACGCAGTATTTT
D gene: TRBD2
J gene: TRBJ2-3
clone size: once
V gene: TRBV9

CDR3 protein: CASSQRGSGTSTDTQYF
CDR3 DNA: TGTGCCAGCAGCCAACGCGGGAGCGGGACTAGCACAGATACGCAGTATTTT
D gene: TRBD2
J gene: TRBJ2-3
clone size: NA
V gene: TRBV7-6

CDR3 protein: CASSARRNLAGGTGNEQFF
CDR3 DNA: TGTGCCAGCAGCGCGAGACGGAACCTAGCGGGAGGGACGGGCAATGAGCAGTTCTTC
D gene: TRBD2
J gene: TRBJ2-1
clone size: NA
V gene: TRBV7-2

CDR3 protein: CASSQNFGSNQPQHF
CDR3 DNA: TGTGCCAGTAGCCAAAATTTCGGTAGCAATCAGCCCCAGCATTTT
D gene: NA
J gene: TRBJ1-5
clone size: medium-sized
V gene: TRBV19

CDR3 protein: CASSARAEQFF
CDR3 DNA: TGTGCCAGCAGCGCTAGAGCCGAGCAGTTCTTC
D gene: NA
J gene: TRBJ2-1
clone size: NA
V gene: TRBV7-2

CDR3 protein: CASSTDRGAGELFF
CDR3 DNA: TGTGCCAGCAGCACAGACAGGGGCGCCGGGGAGCTGTTTTTT
D gene: TRBD1
J gene: TRBJ2-2
clone size: NA
V gene: TRBV6-4

CDR3 protein: CASSLGLGNEQFF
CDR3 DNA: TGCGCCAGCAGCTTGGGACTCGGTAATGAGCAGTTCTTC
D gene: NA
J gene: TRBJ2-1
clone size: NA
V gene: TRBV5-1

CDR3 protein: CSARLAGGYNEQFF
CDR3 DNA: TGCAGCGCTCGACTAGCGGGAGGGTACAATGAGCAGTTCTTC
D gene: TRBD2
J gene: TRBJ2-1
clone size: NA
V gene: TRBV29-1

CDR3 protein: CASQQETDTEAFF
CDR3 DNA: TGTGCCAGCCAACAGGAAACCGACACTGAAGCTTTCTTT
D gene: NA
J gene: TRBJ1-1
clone size: NA
V gene: TRBV6-5

CDR3 protein: CASRGESGNIQYF
CDR3 DNA: TGTGCCAGCAGGGGAGAATCGGGAAACATTCAGTACTTC
D gene: NA
J gene: TRBJ2-4
clone size: many
V gene: TRBV6-1

CDR3 protein: CASSVSGTGEQYF
CDR3 DNA: TGTGCCAGCAGTGTCAGTGGAACGGGCGAGCAGTACTTC
D gene: NA
J gene: TRBJ2-7
clone size: NA
V gene: TRBV25-1

CDR3 protein: CASGLFRSGASYEQYF
CDR3 DNA: TGTGCTAGTGGTTTGTTCAGAAGCGGGGCCTCCTACGAGCAGTACTTC
D gene: TRBD2
J gene: TRBJ2-7
clone size: NA
V gene: TRBV12-5

CDR3 protein: CASSEAEGAASSLHF
CDR3 DNA: TGTGCCAGCAGTGAAGCCGAAGGGGCCGCCTCCTCCCTCCACTTT
D gene: NA
J gene: TRBJ1-6
clone size: NA
V gene: TRBV6-1

CDR3 protein: CASSPTGDTEAFF
CDR3 DNA: TGTGCCAGCTCACCCACGGGGGACACTGAAGCTTTCTTT
D gene: NA
J gene: TRBJ1-1
clone size: NA
V gene: TRBV18

CDR3 protein: CASSFVQGNYGYTF
CDR3 DNA: TGTGCCAGCAGCTTCGTACAGGGGAACTATGGCTACACCTTC
D gene: TRBD1
J gene: TRBJ1-2
clone size: NA
V gene: TRBV7-2

CDR3 protein: CASSARPGQRSQAGSGELFF
CDR3 DNA: TGTGCCAGTAGTGCCAGACCGGGACAGCGCTCCCAAGCCGGGTCCGGGGAGCTGTTTTTT
D gene: TRBD1
J gene: TRBJ2-2
clone size: few
V gene: TRBV19

CDR3 protein: CASMAGGSNQPQHF
CDR3 DNA: TGTGCCAGCATGGCGGGCGGGAGCAATCAGCCCCAGCATTTT
D gene: NA
J gene: TRBJ1-5
clone size: NA
V gene: TRBV2

CDR3 protein: CASSLYGGSNTGELFF
CDR3 DNA: TGTGCCAGCAGCTTATATGGCGGGTCGAACACCGGGGAGCTGTTTTTT
D gene: NA
J gene: TRBJ2-2
clone size: few
V gene: TRBV7-7

CDR3 protein: CASSEPLAGGSYNEQFF
CDR3 DNA: TGTGCCAGCAGCGAACCCCTAGCGGGGGGCTCCTACAATGAGCAGTTCTTC
D gene: TRBD2
J gene: TRBJ2-1
clone size: once
V gene: TRBV5-4

CDR3 protein: CASTLSVGGSYEQYF
CDR3 DNA: TGTGCCAGCACCTTGTCCGTCGGAGGCTCCTACGAGCAGTACTTC
D gene: NA
J gene: TRBJ2-7
clone size: NA
V gene: TRBV11-2

CDR3 protein: CASSIPLMGGTEAFF
CDR3 DNA: TGTGCCAGTAGTATTCCACTTATGGGGGGGACTGAAGCTTTCTTT
D gene: NA
J gene: TRBJ1-1
clone size: NA
V gene: TRBV19

CDR3 protein: CASSWGLAVYEQYF
CDR3 DNA: TGTGCCAGCAGCTGGGGACTAGCGGTCTACGAGCAGTACTTC
D gene: TRBD2
J gene: TRBJ2-7
clone size: NA
V gene: TRBV5-5

CDR3 protein: CASSMPLGAGAPGANVLTF
CDR3 DNA: TGTGCCAGTAGTATGCCCCTTGGAGCGGGAGCCCCTGGGGCCAACGTCCTGACTTTC
D gene: TRBD2
J gene: TRBJ2-6
clone size: NA
V gene: TRBV19

CDR3 protein: CASSSIATSGSANTGELFF
CDR3 DNA: TGTGCCAGCAGTTCGATCGCGACTAGCGGGTCTGCGAACACCGGGGAGCTGTTTTTT
D gene: TRBD2
J gene: TRBJ2-2
clone size: NA
V gene: TRBV27

CDR3 protein: CAGSTTGALEKLFF
CDR3 DNA: TGTGCCGGCTCTACCACAGGGGCTCTTGAAAAACTGTTTTTT
D gene: TRBD1
J gene: TRBJ1-4
clone size: NA
V gene: TRBV28

CDR3 protein: CASSLDSITDTQYF
CDR3 DNA: TGTGCCAGCAGCTTAGATAGTATCACAGATACGCAGTATTTT
D gene: NA
J gene: TRBJ2-3
clone size: NA
V gene: TRBV7-2

CDR3 protein: CASSEPPTGRQETQYF
CDR3 DNA: TGTGCCAGCAGTGAGCCCCCGACAGGGCGGCAAGAGACCCAGTACTTC
D gene: TRBD1
J gene: TRBJ2-5
clone size: NA
V gene: TRBV2

CDR3 protein: CASSDAGGPEAFF
CDR3 DNA: TGTGCCAGCAGCGATGCAGGGGGACCTGAAGCTTTCTTT
D gene: TRBD1
J gene: TRBJ1-1
clone size: NA
V gene: TRBV9

CDR3 protein: CASSRTGGYGYTF
CDR3 DNA: TGTGCCAGCAGCCGAACAGGGGGCTATGGCTACACCTTC
D gene: TRBD1
J gene: TRBJ1-2
clone size: few
V gene: TRBV6-6

CDR3 protein: CASGRSTGRGTGELFF
CDR3 DNA: TGTGCTAGTGGTAGGTCGACAGGGCGAGGGACCGGGGAGCTGTTTTTT
D gene: TRBD1
J gene: TRBJ2-2
clone size: once
V gene: TRBV12-5

CDR3 protein: CASSSSGSITYEQYF
CDR3 DNA: TGCGCCAGCAGCTCTAGCGGGAGTATAACCTACGAGCAGTACTTC
D gene: TRBD2
J gene: TRBJ2-7
clone size: NA
V gene: TRBV5-1

CDR3 protein: CASSPGTGINYGYTF
CDR3 DNA: TGCGCCAGCAGCCCCGGGACAGGGATTAACTACGGCTACACCTTC
D gene: TRBD1
J gene: TRBJ1-2
clone size: NA
V gene: TRBV5-1

CDR3 protein: CASSLGTARYGHTF
CDR3 DNA: TGTGCCAGCAGCTTAGGGACAGCGCGTTATGGCCACACCTTC
D gene: NA
J gene: TRBJ1-2
clone size: NA
V gene: TRBV13

CDR3 protein: CASSSGGWANEKLFF
CDR3 DNA: TGTGCCAGCAGCTCAGGGGGCTGGGCTAATGAAAAACTGTTTTTT
D gene: TRBD1
J gene: TRBJ1-4
clone size: NA
V gene: TRBV7-2

CDR3 protein: CASTVDRANTEAFF
CDR3 DNA: TGTGCCAGTACCGTGGACAGAGCGAACACTGAAGCTTTCTTT
D gene: NA
J gene: TRBJ1-1
clone size: NA
V gene: TRBV19

CDR3 protein: CASSSYRDRGRVGSYEQYF
CDR3 DNA: TGTGCCAGCAGTTCATACCGGGACAGGGGACGCGTTGGCTCCTACGAGCAGTACTTC
D gene: TRBD1
J gene: TRBJ2-7
clone size: NA
V gene: TRBV27

CDR3 protein: CASRATGLHQETQYF
CDR3 DNA: TGTGCCAGCAGAGCCACAGGACTACACCAAGAGACCCAGTACTTC
D gene: NA
J gene: TRBJ2-5
clone size: NA
V gene: TRBV2

CDR3 protein: CASSLGQSYEQYF
CDR3 DNA: TGCGCCAGCAGCTTGGGACAGTCCTACGAGCAGTACTTC
D gene: NA
J gene: TRBJ2-7
clone size: NA
V gene: TRBV5-1

CDR3 protein: CASTKLAGHQETQYF
CDR3 DNA: TGTGCCAGCACCAAACTAGCGGGTCACCAAGAGACCCAGTACTTC
D gene: TRBD2
J gene: TRBJ2-5
clone size: NA
V gene: TRBV2

CDR3 protein: CASSQPGGNEQFF
CDR3 DNA: TGTGCCAGCAGCCAACCAGGGGGCAATGAGCAGTTCTTC
D gene: TRBD1
J gene: TRBJ2-1
clone size: NA
V gene: TRBV14